This is a list of T cell receptor beta chains from one sample in a study of T cell repertoires in cytomegalovirus infection. TCRdb used MiXCR to reprocess the reads, holding one entry per CDR3 protein. The sample contains 550,000 to 850,000 distinct CDR3 sequences, 30% to 40% of which appear only once. Their cognate antigens are unknown. The specimen comprised cultured PBMCs, sampled from culture after CMV antigen stimulation. These receptors were collected from a human donor in good health (CMV status not recorded). Some clones in this sample may be carry-over from other donors' samples. Each CDR3 is given with its conserved first and last residue. D genes are given only for firm matches. Size is omitted from some rows. Given values are once, few, many or a class for expanded clones.

j_call,d_call,v_call,clone_size,cdr3_aa,cdr3_nt
TRBJ2-5,-,TRBV20-1,-,CSAIRPRGQETQYF,TGCAGTGCTATAAGACCCCGAGGGCAAGAGACCCAGTACTTC
TRBJ2-3,-,TRBV7-9,few,CASSLSTGFLGDTQYF,TGTGCCAGCAGCTTAAGTACAGGGTTTTTAGGAGATACGCAGTATTTT
TRBJ2-2,-,TRBV2,-,CASSESPGRMFF,TGTGCCAGCAGTGAATCCCCGGGACGGATGTTTTTT
TRBJ1-4,-,TRBV20-1,few,CSAPDSRGEKLFF,TGCAGTGCCCCGGACAGTCGGGGTGAAAAACTGTTTTTT
TRBJ2-5,-,TRBV7-2,many,CASSVNTGGETQYF,TGTGCCAGCAGCGTTAACACTGGGGGTGAGACCCAGTACTTC
TRBJ2-2,-,TRBV30,-,CAWSVSSVVNTGELFF,TGTGCCTGGAGTGTATCCTCAGTAGTGAACACCGGGGAGCTGTTTTTT
TRBJ2-7,TRBD1,TRBV2,few,CASSDTGGSYEQYF,TGTGCCAGCAGTGACACAGGGGGATCCTACGAGCAGTACTTC
TRBJ2-1,-,TRBV5-1,few,CASSLALTSYNEQFF,TGCGCCAGCAGCTTGGCCTTGACCTCCTACAATGAGCAGTTCTTC
TRBJ2-2,-,TRBV2,few,CASRKGGAFGELFF,TGTGCCAGCAGAAAAGGAGGTGCTTTTGGGGAGCTGTTTTTT
TRBJ1-2,-,TRBV12-3/TRBV12-4,few,CASSLAIPGYTF,TGTGCCAGCAGTTTAGCGATACCGGGCTACACCTTC
TRBJ2-1,-,TRBV7-2,-,CASSPSIHNEQFF,TGTGCCAGCAGCCCCAGTATACACAATGAGCAGTTCTTC